This T cell receptor beta chain was recorded in a study of blood T cell repertoires in COVID-19. CDR1 and CDR2 from the germline V gene are SEHNR and FQNEAQ (reference sequence). After removal of 1 base from V and 6 bases from J, the junction contained 4 bases not matched to a gene. The CDR3 is made up of 15 amino acids. Sequencing used immunoSEQ multiplex PCR; TCRdb keeps in-frame clones, though not all of them. The sample contains approximately 210,000 clones, approximately 90% of which appear only once. The material sequenced was peripheral blood. J is TRBJ2-7 and V is TRBV7-9, with 12 bases that match TRBD2. This receptor was taken from a middle-aged man with COVID-19, enrolled during active disease. CDR3 loop: CASSLGLAGVLEQYF. CDR3 sequence (DNA): TGTGCCAGCAGCTTAGGACTAGCGGGAGTGCTCGAGCAGTACTTC.